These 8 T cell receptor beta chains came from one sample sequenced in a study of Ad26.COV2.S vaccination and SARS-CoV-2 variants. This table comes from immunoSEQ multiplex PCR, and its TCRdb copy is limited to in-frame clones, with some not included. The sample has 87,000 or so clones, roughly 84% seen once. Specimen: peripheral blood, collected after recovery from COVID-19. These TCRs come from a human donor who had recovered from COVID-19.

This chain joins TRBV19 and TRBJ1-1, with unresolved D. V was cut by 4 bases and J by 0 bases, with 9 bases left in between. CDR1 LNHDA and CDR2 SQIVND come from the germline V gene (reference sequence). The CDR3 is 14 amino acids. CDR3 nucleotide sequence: TGTGCCAGTAGTAATCGGGTATTGAACACTGAAGCTTTCTTT. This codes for CASSNRVLNTEAFF.

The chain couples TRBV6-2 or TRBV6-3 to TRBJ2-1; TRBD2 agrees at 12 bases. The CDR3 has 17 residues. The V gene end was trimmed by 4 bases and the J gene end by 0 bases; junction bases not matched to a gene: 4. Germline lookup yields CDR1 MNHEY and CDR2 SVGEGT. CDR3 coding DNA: TGTGCCAGCAGTTGGGGGACTAGCGGGCGCTCCTACAATGAGCAGTTCTTC. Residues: CASSWGTSGRSYNEQFF.

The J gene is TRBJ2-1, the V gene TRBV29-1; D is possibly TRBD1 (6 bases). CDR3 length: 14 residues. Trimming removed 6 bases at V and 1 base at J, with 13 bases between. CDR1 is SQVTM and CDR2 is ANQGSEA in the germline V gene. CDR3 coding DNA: TGCAGCGTGACGACAGGTCTTTCCTACAATGAGCAGTTCTTC. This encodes CSVTTGLSYNEQFF.

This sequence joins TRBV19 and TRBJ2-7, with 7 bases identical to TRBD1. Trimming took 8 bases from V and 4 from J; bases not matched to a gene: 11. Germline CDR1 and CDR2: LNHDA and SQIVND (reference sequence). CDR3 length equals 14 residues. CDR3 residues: CASPPGPRGYEQYF. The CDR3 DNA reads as TGTGCCAGTCCTCCGGGACCCAGGGGGTACGAGCAGTACTTC.

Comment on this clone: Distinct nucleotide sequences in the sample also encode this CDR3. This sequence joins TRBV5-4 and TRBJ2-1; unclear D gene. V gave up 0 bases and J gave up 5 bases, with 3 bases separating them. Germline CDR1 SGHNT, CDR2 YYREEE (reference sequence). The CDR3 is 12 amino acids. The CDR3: CASSLGDNEQFF. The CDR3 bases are TGTGCCAGCAGCTTGGGGGACAATGAGCAGTTCTTC.

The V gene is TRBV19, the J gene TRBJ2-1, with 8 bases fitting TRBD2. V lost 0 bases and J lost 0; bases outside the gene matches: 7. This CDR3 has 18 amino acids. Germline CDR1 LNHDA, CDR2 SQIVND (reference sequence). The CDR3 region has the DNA TGTGCCAGTAGTATAGATGGCCCCGGACTAGCCTCCTACAATGAGCAGTTCTTC. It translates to CASSIDGPGLASYNEQFF.

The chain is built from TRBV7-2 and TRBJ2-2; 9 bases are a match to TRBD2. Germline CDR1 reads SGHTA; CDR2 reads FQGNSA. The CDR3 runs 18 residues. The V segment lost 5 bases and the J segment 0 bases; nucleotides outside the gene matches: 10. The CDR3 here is CASSPSPAGGPNTGELFF. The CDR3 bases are TGTGCCAGCAGCCCCTCCCCAGCGGGAGGACCGAACACCGGGGAGCTGTTTTTT.

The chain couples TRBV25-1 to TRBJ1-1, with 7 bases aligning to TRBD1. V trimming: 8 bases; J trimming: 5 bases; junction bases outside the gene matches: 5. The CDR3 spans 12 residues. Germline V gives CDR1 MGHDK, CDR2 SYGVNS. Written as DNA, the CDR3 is TGTGCCAGCGCGGCAGGGGGGACTGAAGCTTTCTTT. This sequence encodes CASAAGGTEAFF. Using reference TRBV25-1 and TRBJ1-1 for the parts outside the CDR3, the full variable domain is EADIYQTPRYLVIGTGKKITLECSQTMGHDKMYWYQQDPGMELHLIHYSYGVNSTEKGDLSSESTVSRIRTEHFPLTLESARPSHTSQYLCASAAGGTEAFFGQGTRLTVV.